This TCR beta chain was obtained from a study of brain T cells in children with intractable seizures (dated by TCRdb to the early 2020s). Broadly, across the study: As a first screen for immune gene transcripts, resected brain tissue from 53 pediatric epilepsy surgery cases was run on a NanoString immunology panel. Of the roughly twelve selected surgery cases, pre-surgery blood was also sequenced for eight, so four had brain tissue only.

The immunoSEQ assay was applied to genomic DNA to generate the TCR beta chain sequences. Under the source paper's analysis protocol: CDR3 sequences that did not begin with the conserved framework cysteine at position 104 were removed by hand. Clonality was calculated as one minus the normalized Shannon's Diversity Index, with values ranging from 0 (maximal diversity) to 1 (oligoclonal). To check whether a given CDR3 had different frequencies in two samples, for example brain versus blood, chi-squared comparison-of-proportions tests were used. Public clonotypes were identified through searches of immuneACCESS, and similarity to known antiviral clonotypes was evaluated with the VDJdb browser. TCRdb re-hosts the immuneACCESS table, in-frame sequences only. Its copies lack some clones; in the studies checked, an unresolved V gene accounts for under half of them, and the cause for the rest is not known. That table gives V, J and clone size, and the DNA gave D and trimming. This sample gives approximately 60,000 clones in total; approximately 94% of them show up just once. Roughly 0.38% of the sample rests with the top ten.

This sample's time point label indicates: resected brain tissue, or blood drawn just prior to surgery. Surgery cases with the highest brain T cell transcript signatures were selected for TCR beta chain sequencing of brain tissue and, where available, blood. Prior to surgery, the patients had been treated with at least one anti-epileptic drug. TCR-sequenced patients were children with drug-resistant epilepsy due to tuberous sclerosis complex, focal cortical dysplasia, Rasmussen encephalitis or hemimegalencephaly. Blood was drawn right before the epilepsy surgery. The Monarch genomic DNA purification kit was used to extract bulk genomic DNA from unsorted brain tissue and from whole blood. To note about this clone: No antigen is known for it. Within one base of it there is no much larger clone, and no base qualities were kept.

Here is what the overall study found, with its caveats: Viral specificity was inferred only from CDR3 sequence similarity, and patients' HCMV serostatus was unknown. Because sequencing depth was different between pre-surgery and post-surgery blood, clones absent from the pre-surgery sample may reflect undersampling.

The input for sequencing was peripheral blood, taken at surgery. This TCR was sampled from a boy under two years old with focal cortical dysplasia and intractable seizures.

The sequence in DNA is TGCGCCAGCAGCTTGTTTGACAGTTACTCTGGGGCCAACGTCCTGACTTTC. The resulting protein is CASSLFDSYSGANVLTF. The chain couples TRBV5-1 to TRBJ2-6; TRBD1 might be the D gene, on 5 matching bases. CDR1 and CDR2 (SGHRS, YFSETQ) derive from the germline V gene. Including cysteine and phenylalanine, the CDR3 has 17 amino acids. Kept here is only the CDR3 DNA, which spans 51 bases and is read in frame from base 1. The germline ends are 11 bases apart after V is trimmed by 1 base and J by 0 bases.